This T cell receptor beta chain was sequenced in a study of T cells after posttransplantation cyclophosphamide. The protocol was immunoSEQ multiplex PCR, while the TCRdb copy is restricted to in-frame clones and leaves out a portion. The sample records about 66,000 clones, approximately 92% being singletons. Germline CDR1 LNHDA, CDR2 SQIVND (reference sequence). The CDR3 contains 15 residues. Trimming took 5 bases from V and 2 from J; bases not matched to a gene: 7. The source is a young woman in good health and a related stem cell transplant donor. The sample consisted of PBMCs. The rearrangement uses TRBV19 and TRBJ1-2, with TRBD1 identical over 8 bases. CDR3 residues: CASSFPGQANYGYTF. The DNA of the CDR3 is TGTGCCAGTAGTTTCCCGGGACAGGCGAACTATGGCTACACCTTC.